Sequencing of this TCR beta chain was carried out in a study of T cells of healthy individuals. TCRdb reprocessed the 5' RACE reads with MiXCR, giving one entry per CDR3 protein. The data hold about 82,000 distinct CDR3 sequences, with about 5.5% observed a single time. This clonotype was picked up a small number of times. The V gene lost 6 bases and the J gene lost 0 bases, with 4 bases spanning the gap. The CDR3 contains 12 residues. Germline CDR1 and CDR2: PRHDT and FYEKMQ (reference sequence). The receptor comes from a female donor in good health. The chain is built from TRBV13 and TRBJ2-3, with D unresolved. CDR3 sequence: CASRGSTDTQYF. CDR3 sequence (DNA): TGTGCCAGCAGGGGTAGCACAGATACGCAGTATTTT. The full variable domain, completed using reference TRBV13 and TRBJ2-3, is AAGVIQSPRHLIKEKRETATLKCYPIPRHDTVYWYQQGPGQDPQFLISFYEKMQSDKGSIPDRFSAQQFSDYHSELNMSSLELGDSALYFCASRGSTDTQYFGPGTRLTVL.